Listed below are T cell receptor beta chains from one sample, sequenced in a study of cytomegalovirus exposure and HLA in healthy donors. TCRdb's table, derived via immunoSEQ multiplex PCR, lists solely in-frame clones and lacks some. The data show around 350,000 clones, 70% to 90% seen once. Sequencing used PBMCs. These receptors were obtained from a woman between 18 and 29 years old in good health and CMV-seronegative. CDR3s include the opening cysteine and the closing phenylalanine or tryptophan. Each record gives: J gene, clone size, D gene, V gene, CDR3 DNA, CDR3 protein. The D gene is left open where the match is weak. Clone size is not always given. Where it is, it says once, few, many or a class for expanded clones.

j_gene: TRBJ1-2
abundance: -
d_gene: TRBD1
v_gene: TRBV6-1
CDR3nt: TGTGCCAGCAGTGGACAGGGGAGGGTTGACTACACCTTC
CDR3aa: CASSGQGRVDYTF

j_gene: TRBJ2-2
abundance: -
d_gene: -
v_gene: TRBV6-1
CDR3nt: TGTGCCAGCAAATTCGCGGGTACCGGGGAGCTGTTTTTT
CDR3aa: CASKFAGTGELFF

j_gene: TRBJ2-7
abundance: few
d_gene: TRBD2
v_gene: TRBV6-5
CDR3nt: TGTGCCAGCAGTTACTCGGTAGCGGGAGACTACGAGCAGTACTTC
CDR3aa: CASSYSVAGDYEQYF

j_gene: TRBJ2-1
abundance: -
d_gene: -
v_gene: TRBV7-9
CDR3nt: TGTGCCAGCAGCTTGGGGCCTTTGGGGTTCTTC
CDR3aa: CASSLGPLGFF

j_gene: TRBJ1-2
abundance: -
d_gene: -
v_gene: TRBV10-3
CDR3nt: TGTGCCATCAGTGATCCAGAATCTAACTATGGCTACACCTTC
CDR3aa: CAISDPESNYGYTF

j_gene: TRBJ1-1
abundance: -
d_gene: -
v_gene: TRBV15
CDR3nt: TGTGCCACCAGCGCAAACAAAGGGGGCACTGAAGCTTTCTTT
CDR3aa: CATSANKGGTEAFF

j_gene: TRBJ1-1
abundance: few
d_gene: -
v_gene: TRBV28
CDR3nt: TGTGCCAGCAACACCGGGAAACCTGAAGCTTTCTTT
CDR3aa: CASNTGKPEAFF

j_gene: TRBJ2-5
abundance: -
d_gene: TRBD2
v_gene: TRBV9
CDR3nt: TGTGCCAGCAGCCCTCCTCGCCCTAGCGGAGGCGGAGAGACCCAGTACTTC
CDR3aa: CASSPPRPSGGGETQYF

j_gene: TRBJ1-5
abundance: -
d_gene: TRBD1
v_gene: TRBV7-6
CDR3nt: TGTGCCAGCAGCTTAGGGACAGGGAATGACAATCAGCCCCAGCATTTT
CDR3aa: CASSLGTGNDNQPQHF

j_gene: TRBJ2-2
abundance: -
d_gene: TRBD2
v_gene: TRBV7-2
CDR3nt: TGTGCCAGCAGGGTTAGCGGGAGGGCCATCGGGGAGCTGTTTTTT
CDR3aa: CASRVSGRAIGELFF

j_gene: TRBJ1-1
abundance: -
d_gene: -
v_gene: TRBV11-2
CDR3nt: TGTGCCAGCAGCTTAGGTGGGACTAGGGGGGCCCGTACTGAAGCTTTCTTT
CDR3aa: CASSLGGTRGARTEAFF

j_gene: TRBJ2-3
abundance: -
d_gene: -
v_gene: TRBV2
CDR3nt: TGTGCCAGCTTTCGGGCGGGGATAATCAGCACAGATACGCAGTATTTT
CDR3aa: CASFRAGIISTDTQYF

j_gene: TRBJ2-5
abundance: -
d_gene: TRBD1
v_gene: TRBV5-1
CDR3nt: TGCGCCAGCAGGTTCGGACAGGGCGTAGGGGAGACCCAGTACTTC
CDR3aa: CASRFGQGVGETQYF

j_gene: TRBJ1-1
abundance: once
d_gene: -
v_gene: TRBV7-8
CDR3nt: TGTGCCAGCAGCTCCCTGGGGGGCACTGAAGCTTTCTTT
CDR3aa: CASSSLGGTEAFF

j_gene: TRBJ1-1
abundance: -
d_gene: TRBD1
v_gene: TRBV9
CDR3nt: TGTGCCAGCAGCGCGGGGACAGGGTCTGCAGCAAGGGCTTTCTTT
CDR3aa: CASSAGTGSAARAFF

j_gene: TRBJ2-5
abundance: -
d_gene: -
v_gene: TRBV7-2
CDR3nt: TGTGCCAGCAGCTTATGGTCAGGAGAGACCCAGTACTTC
CDR3aa: CASSLWSGETQYF

j_gene: TRBJ2-7
abundance: -
d_gene: -
v_gene: TRBV6-4
CDR3nt: TGTGCCAGCAGTGACTTCAGGGCCCACTACGAGCAGTACTTC
CDR3aa: CASSDFRAHYEQYF

j_gene: TRBJ1-5
abundance: once
d_gene: -
v_gene: TRBV6-1
CDR3nt: TGTGCCAGCAGTGAAGGGGCGAGGGATCAGCCCCAGCATTTT
CDR3aa: CASSEGARDQPQHF

j_gene: TRBJ2-3
abundance: -
d_gene: TRBD1
v_gene: TRBV10-3
CDR3nt: TGTGCCATCAGCGGGGGACAGGGTGGGCAGTATTTT
CDR3aa: CAISGGQGGQYF

j_gene: TRBJ2-7
abundance: -
d_gene: -
v_gene: TRBV4-2
CDR3nt: TGTGCCAGCAGCCCGGACTCGGGCCTAGCAAGTCGCTACGAGCAGTACTTC
CDR3aa: CASSPDSGLASRYEQYF

j_gene: TRBJ2-3
abundance: -
d_gene: TRBD2
v_gene: TRBV2
CDR3nt: TGTGCCAGCAGGGAAACTAGCGGCATCAGCACAGATACGCAGTATTTT
CDR3aa: CASRETSGISTDTQYF

j_gene: TRBJ1-2
abundance: -
d_gene: -
v_gene: TRBV7-9
CDR3nt: TGTGCCAGCAGCTTAAAATCCGCAGCTAACTATGGCTACACCTTC
CDR3aa: CASSLKSAANYGYTF

j_gene: TRBJ2-7
abundance: once
d_gene: -
v_gene: TRBV21-1
CDR3nt: TGTGCCAGCAGCCCTTCAGCCCAGGGTGGGTACGAGCAGTACTTC
CDR3aa: CASSPSAQGGYEQYF

j_gene: TRBJ2-7
abundance: few
d_gene: TRBD1
v_gene: TRBV10-1
CDR3nt: TGCGCCAGCAGCCCGGACAGGGCAGGGGAGCAGTACTTC
CDR3aa: CASSPDRAGEQYF

j_gene: TRBJ1-1
abundance: few
d_gene: -
v_gene: TRBV30
CDR3nt: TGTGCTCTTAGTAGGGGAAGCACTGAAGCTTTCTTT
CDR3aa: CALSRGSTEAFF

j_gene: TRBJ1-2
abundance: -
d_gene: -
v_gene: TRBV15
CDR3nt: TGTGCCACCAGCAGAGCCGACGCACTGGGGCCCTATGGCTACACCTTC
CDR3aa: CATSRADALGPYGYTF

j_gene: TRBJ1-5
abundance: -
d_gene: TRBD1
v_gene: TRBV7-9
CDR3nt: TGTGCCAGCAGTGGACAGGGGAGCAATCAGCCCCAGCATTTT
CDR3aa: CASSGQGSNQPQHF

j_gene: TRBJ2-7
abundance: -
d_gene: -
v_gene: TRBV7-6
CDR3nt: TGTGCCAGCAGCGCCACAGTGAGCTCCTACGAGCAGTACTTC
CDR3aa: CASSATVSSYEQYF

j_gene: TRBJ2-1
abundance: -
d_gene: -
v_gene: TRBV29-1
CDR3nt: TGCAGCGCCGCGGGGGACATCTCCAGCTATGAGCAGTTCTTC
CDR3aa: CSAAGDISSYEQFF

j_gene: TRBJ2-7
abundance: -
d_gene: -
v_gene: TRBV4-1
CDR3nt: TGCGCCAGCAGCTCCATCCGGGACTCATCCTACGAGCAGTACTTC
CDR3aa: CASSSIRDSSYEQYF

j_gene: TRBJ2-7
abundance: -
d_gene: TRBD2
v_gene: TRBV11-2
CDR3nt: TGTGCCAGCAGCTTAGGACTAGCGGGGGCCTACGAGCAGTACTTC
CDR3aa: CASSLGLAGAYEQYF

j_gene: TRBJ2-7
abundance: -
d_gene: TRBD2
v_gene: TRBV6-5
CDR3nt: TGTGCCAGCAGCCCCCCGGGACTAGTGTATTCCGAGCAGTACTTC
CDR3aa: CASSPPGLVYSEQYF

j_gene: TRBJ1-1
abundance: -
d_gene: -
v_gene: TRBV29-1
CDR3nt: TGCAGCGTTGAAGGACGCGGTTGGACTGAAGCTTTCTTT
CDR3aa: CSVEGRGWTEAFF

j_gene: TRBJ2-3
abundance: once
d_gene: -
v_gene: TRBV28
CDR3nt: TGTGCCAGCAGACGCCCCTCAGGGGCGGAAGGTGCCTATACGCAGTATTTT
CDR3aa: CASRRPSGAEGAYTQYF

j_gene: TRBJ2-7
abundance: -
d_gene: -
v_gene: TRBV6-1
CDR3nt: TGTGCCAGCAGTGATGAGCCTGGGCAGTACTTC
CDR3aa: CASSDEPGQYF

j_gene: TRBJ2-5
abundance: -
d_gene: -
v_gene: TRBV12-2
CDR3nt: TGTGCAAGTCGCTTAAGCTATCCCCCCTGGGAGACCCAGTACTTC
CDR3aa: CASRLSYPPWETQYF

j_gene: TRBJ2-1
abundance: -
d_gene: TRBD2
v_gene: TRBV12-5
CDR3nt: TGTGCTAGTGCCTTAGGGACTAGCGGGAGTGGTGAGCAGTTCTTC
CDR3aa: CASALGTSGSGEQFF

j_gene: TRBJ2-5
abundance: once
d_gene: TRBD2
v_gene: TRBV2
CDR3nt: TGTGCCAGCAGTGAACTGGGGACTAGCTTCCAAGAGACCCAGTACTTC
CDR3aa: CASSELGTSFQETQYF

j_gene: TRBJ2-3
abundance: -
d_gene: -
v_gene: TRBV6-4
CDR3nt: TGTGCCAGCAGTGAGGTAGCGGGCACAGATACGCAGTATTTT
CDR3aa: CASSEVAGTDTQYF

j_gene: TRBJ1-5
abundance: -
d_gene: -
v_gene: TRBV30
CDR3nt: TGTGCCTGGAGTGTACCCCAGGGCAATCAGCCCCAGCATTTT
CDR3aa: CAWSVPQGNQPQHF

j_gene: TRBJ2-1
abundance: -
d_gene: -
v_gene: TRBV28
CDR3nt: TGTGCCAGCAGTTCAGGGGCCCGGAGCTCCTACAATGAGCAGTTCTTC
CDR3aa: CASSSGARSSYNEQFF

j_gene: TRBJ1-2
abundance: -
d_gene: -
v_gene: TRBV15
CDR3nt: TGTGCCACCAGCAGATCACAGGGTTATGGCTACACCTTC
CDR3aa: CATSRSQGYGYTF

j_gene: TRBJ2-1
abundance: -
d_gene: TRBD2
v_gene: TRBV11-2
CDR3nt: TGTGCCAGCAGCTTCACTAGCGGGGGCTCCTACAATGAGCAGTTCTTC
CDR3aa: CASSFTSGGSYNEQFF

j_gene: TRBJ2-7
abundance: -
d_gene: -
v_gene: TRBV30
CDR3nt: TGTGCCTGGAGTGTTACAGGCCCCTACGAGCAGTACTTC
CDR3aa: CAWSVTGPYEQYF

j_gene: TRBJ1-5
abundance: -
d_gene: -
v_gene: TRBV28
CDR3nt: TGTGCCAGCAGGTACGATGGGCAGAGCATGTATAGCAATCAGCCCCAGCATTTT
CDR3aa: CASRYDGQSMYSNQPQHF

j_gene: TRBJ1-1
abundance: -
d_gene: TRBD1
v_gene: TRBV27
CDR3nt: TGTGCCAGCAGCCACGACAGGGGCCAGGAAGCTTTCTTT
CDR3aa: CASSHDRGQEAFF

j_gene: TRBJ2-7
abundance: -
d_gene: -
v_gene: TRBV10-1
CDR3nt: TGCGCCAGCAGTGAGTCCCAGGCGACCTACGAGCAGTACTTC
CDR3aa: CASSESQATYEQYF

j_gene: TRBJ1-4
abundance: -
d_gene: -
v_gene: TRBV4-1
CDR3nt: TGCGCCAGCAGCCCGATACCGACAGCCTATAATGAAAAACTGTTTTTT
CDR3aa: CASSPIPTAYNEKLFF

j_gene: TRBJ2-7
abundance: -
d_gene: -
v_gene: TRBV13
CDR3nt: TGTGCCAGCAGCTTAGGTCAACCGGGACATCGTACCTACGAGCAGTACTTC
CDR3aa: CASSLGQPGHRTYEQYF

j_gene: TRBJ2-7
abundance: -
d_gene: -
v_gene: TRBV7-9
CDR3nt: TGTGCCAGCAGCTCAGAATTCTACGAGCAGTACTTC
CDR3aa: CASSSEFYEQYF

j_gene: TRBJ1-1
abundance: once
d_gene: -
v_gene: TRBV7-3
CDR3nt: TGTGCCAGCAGCCCCCCCAGGGGTGGGACCGAAGCTTTCTTT
CDR3aa: CASSPPRGGTEAFF

j_gene: TRBJ1-5
abundance: -
d_gene: -
v_gene: TRBV28
CDR3nt: TGTGCCAGCAGTTTTCGGCAGCCCCAGCATTTT
CDR3aa: CASSFRQPQHF

j_gene: TRBJ2-2
abundance: -
d_gene: TRBD2
v_gene: TRBV29-1
CDR3nt: TGCAGCGTTCGAGGACTAGCGGGAGGTATTAACACCGGGGAGCTGTTTTTT
CDR3aa: CSVRGLAGGINTGELFF

j_gene: TRBJ1-2
abundance: -
d_gene: -
v_gene: TRBV18
CDR3nt: TGTGCCAGCTCCCCCTACCGCTATGGCTACACCTTC
CDR3aa: CASSPYRYGYTF

j_gene: TRBJ1-3
abundance: -
d_gene: -
v_gene: TRBV2
CDR3nt: TGTGCCAGCGGCCAAGGAGCTGGCTCTGGAAACACCATATATTTT
CDR3aa: CASGQGAGSGNTIYF